The clone carrying this TCR beta chain was detected only a few times. Its antigen is unknown. These data originate in a study of response to subunit inactivated influenza vaccine. Overall study findings and caveats: Seasonal influenza vaccination, on each occasion, was suggested by the authors to recruit few new T cells.

This CDR3 spans 15 amino acids. Germline V gene data show CDR1 as SGHTA and CDR2 as FQGNSA. The V end was cut by 1 base, the J end by 1 base, with 10 bases between. TCRdb re-called the RT-PCR reads with MiXCR, one entry per CDR3 protein. The table lists approximately 480,000 distinct CDR3 sequences, over 9.5% of them singletons, with about 12% in the top ten. The sample consisted of PBMCs from blood, taken 45 days after vaccination. The V gene is TRBV7-2, the J gene TRBJ1-2, with D possibly TRBD1 on 6 matching bases. This clonotype originated in a man aged 50-59 years who received an inactivated influenza vaccine. DNA of the CDR3: TGTGCCAGCAGCTTAGGTCCAGGGGTTAACTATGGCTACACCTTC. Its protein product is CASSLGPGVNYGYTF. The full variable domain, completed using reference TRBV7-2 and TRBJ1-2, is GAGVSQSPSNKVTEKGKDVELRCDPISGHTALYWYRQSLGQGLEFLIYFQGNSAPDKSGLPSDRFSAERTGGSVSTLTIQRTQQEDSAVYLCASSLGPGVNYGYTFGSGTRLTVV.